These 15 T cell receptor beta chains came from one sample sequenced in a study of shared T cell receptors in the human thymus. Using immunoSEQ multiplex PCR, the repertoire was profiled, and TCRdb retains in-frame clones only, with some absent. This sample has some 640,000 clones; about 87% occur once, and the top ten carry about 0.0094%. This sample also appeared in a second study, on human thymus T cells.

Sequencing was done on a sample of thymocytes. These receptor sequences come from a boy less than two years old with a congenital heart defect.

As DNA, the CDR3 is TGTGCCAGCAGCTTAGAATCGGTGAACACTGAAGCTTTCTTT. Encoded protein: CASSLESVNTEAFF. The J gene is TRBJ1-1, the V gene TRBV7-2; the D is unclear. The V and J ends lost 1 base and 0 bases respectively, with 6 bases between them. CDR3 length: 14 amino acids. In germline, CDR1 is SGHTA, CDR2 FQGNSA.

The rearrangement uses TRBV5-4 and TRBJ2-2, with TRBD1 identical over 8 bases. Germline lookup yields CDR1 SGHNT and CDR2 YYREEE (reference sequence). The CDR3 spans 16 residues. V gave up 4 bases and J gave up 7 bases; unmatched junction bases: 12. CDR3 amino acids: CASSPPGQGRVGELFF. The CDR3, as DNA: TGTGCCAGCAGCCCCCCAGGACAGGGTCGGGTCGGGGAGCTGTTTTTT.

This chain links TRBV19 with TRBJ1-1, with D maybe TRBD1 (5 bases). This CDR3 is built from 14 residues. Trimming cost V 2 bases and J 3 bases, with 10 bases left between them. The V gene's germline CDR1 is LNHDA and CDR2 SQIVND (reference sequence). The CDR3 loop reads CASSIFTGDTEAFF. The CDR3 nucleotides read TGTGCCAGTAGTATATTTACAGGAGACACTGAAGCTTTCTTT.

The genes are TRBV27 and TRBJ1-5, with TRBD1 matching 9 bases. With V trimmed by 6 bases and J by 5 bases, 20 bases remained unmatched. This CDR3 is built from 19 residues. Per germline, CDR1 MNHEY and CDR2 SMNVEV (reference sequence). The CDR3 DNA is TGTGCCAGCAGATCTGTCCCCGGGGACAGGGACGATGGTGATCAGCCCCAGCATTTT. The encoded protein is CASRSVPGDRDDGDQPQHF.

The CDR3 nucleotides read TGTGCCAGCAGTTCAGGGAACACCGGGGAGCTGTTTTTT. Its translation is CASSSGNTGELFF. This rearrangement joins TRBV27 to TRBJ2-2; D is ambiguous. Trimming cost V 4 bases and J 1 base, with 4 bases left between them. This CDR3 region has 13 residues. The V gene's germline CDR1 is MNHEY and CDR2 SMNVEV (reference sequence).

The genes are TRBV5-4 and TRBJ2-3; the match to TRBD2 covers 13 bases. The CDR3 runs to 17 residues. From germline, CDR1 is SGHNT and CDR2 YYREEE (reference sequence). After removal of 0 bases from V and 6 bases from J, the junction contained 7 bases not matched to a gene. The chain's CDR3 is CASSLGGLAGAGDTQYF. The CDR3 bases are TGTGCCAGCAGCTTGGGAGGACTAGCGGGAGCGGGGGATACGCAGTATTTT.

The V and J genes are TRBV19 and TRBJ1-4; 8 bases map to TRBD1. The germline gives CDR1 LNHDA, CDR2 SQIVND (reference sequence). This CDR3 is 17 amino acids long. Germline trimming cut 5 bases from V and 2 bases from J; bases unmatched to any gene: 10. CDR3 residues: CASSATRTGRTNEKLFF. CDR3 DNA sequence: TGTGCCAGTAGTGCCACAAGGACAGGGAGGACTAATGAAAAACTGTTTTTT.

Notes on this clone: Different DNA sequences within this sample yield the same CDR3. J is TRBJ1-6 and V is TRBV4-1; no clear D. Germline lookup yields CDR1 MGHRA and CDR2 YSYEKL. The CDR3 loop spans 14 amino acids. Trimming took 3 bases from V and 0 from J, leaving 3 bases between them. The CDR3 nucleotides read TGCGCCAGCAGCCAGCGCTCCTATAATTCACCCCTCCACTTT. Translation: CASSQRSYNSPLHF.

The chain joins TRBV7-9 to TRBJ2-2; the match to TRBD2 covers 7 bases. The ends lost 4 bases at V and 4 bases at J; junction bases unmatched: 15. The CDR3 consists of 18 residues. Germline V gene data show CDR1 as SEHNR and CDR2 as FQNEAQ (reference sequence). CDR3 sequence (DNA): TGTGCCAGCAGCTCCCCGTGCGGGCGGGAGAAGCTCACCGGGGAGCTGTTTTTT. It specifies CASSSPCGREKLTGELFF.

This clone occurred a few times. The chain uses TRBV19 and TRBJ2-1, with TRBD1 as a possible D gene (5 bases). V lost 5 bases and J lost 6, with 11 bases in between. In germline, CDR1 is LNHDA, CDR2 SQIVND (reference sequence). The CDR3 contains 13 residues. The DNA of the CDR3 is TGTGCCAGTAGTCCCTTTCAGGGCAATGAGCAGTTCTTC. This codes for CASSPFQGNEQFF.

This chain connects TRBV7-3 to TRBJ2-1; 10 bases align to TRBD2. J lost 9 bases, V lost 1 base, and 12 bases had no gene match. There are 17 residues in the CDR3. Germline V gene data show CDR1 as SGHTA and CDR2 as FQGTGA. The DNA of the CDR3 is TGTGCCAGCAGCTTAAGTGAGACAGCGGGGGGGCCGAGTGAGCAGTTCTTC. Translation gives CASSLSETAGGPSEQFF.

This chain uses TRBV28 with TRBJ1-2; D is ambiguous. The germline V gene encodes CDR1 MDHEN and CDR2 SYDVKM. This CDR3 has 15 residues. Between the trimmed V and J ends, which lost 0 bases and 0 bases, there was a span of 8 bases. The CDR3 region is CASSLCGGANYGYTF. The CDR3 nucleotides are TGTGCCAGCAGTTTATGCGGCGGGGCTAACTATGGCTACACCTTC.

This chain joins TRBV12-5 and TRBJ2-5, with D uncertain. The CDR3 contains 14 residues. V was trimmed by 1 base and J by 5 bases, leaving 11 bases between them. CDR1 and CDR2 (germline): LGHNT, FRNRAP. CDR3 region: CASGLGLSGETQYF. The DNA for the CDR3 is TGTGCTAGTGGTTTGGGACTTTCCGGGGAGACCCAGTACTTC.

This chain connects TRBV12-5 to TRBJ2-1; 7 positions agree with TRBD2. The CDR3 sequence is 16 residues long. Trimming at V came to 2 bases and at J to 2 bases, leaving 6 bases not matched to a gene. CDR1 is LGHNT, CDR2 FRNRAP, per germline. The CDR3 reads CASGLLLAETYNEQFF. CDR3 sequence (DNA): TGTGCTAGTGGTTTGCTCCTAGCGGAGACCTACAATGAGCAGTTCTTC.

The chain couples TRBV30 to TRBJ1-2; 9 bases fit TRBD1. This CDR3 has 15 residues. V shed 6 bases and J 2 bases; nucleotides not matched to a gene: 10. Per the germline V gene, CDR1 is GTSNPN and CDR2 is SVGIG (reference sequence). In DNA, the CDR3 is TGTGCCTGCCCTGCCCAAGGACAGGGGAACTATGGCTACACCTTC. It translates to CACPAQGQGNYGYTF.